In this sample, the clone carrying this TCR beta chain turned up many times. What it recognizes is unknown. This sample was taken from a study of T-cell reconstitution after alpha-beta-depleted transplantation in children. The authors prepared the TCRbeta library with unique molecular identifiers. TCRdb reprocessed the PCR reads via MiXCR and lists one record per CDR3 protein. Here the sample spans 200,000 or so distinct CDR3 sequences, roughly 6.3% being singletons. Study-level results: Some patients owed their high day-60 TCRbeta diversity to surviving recipient T cells and thymic progenitors. Newly produced T cells mostly accounted for T-cell counts and diversity one year post-transplant. About two months after transplant, alpha-beta T cells reportedly came from several hundred expanded graft clones.

In germline, CDR1 is DFQATT, CDR2 SNEGSKA (reference sequence). The CDR3 is made up of 13 amino acids. After removal of 0 bases from V and 15 bases from J, the junction contained 8 bases not matched to a gene. Sequences were derived from PBMCs, sampled before TCRalphabeta/CD19-depleted stem cell transplant. This clonotype originated in a girl less than two years old with combined immunodeficiency, due to receive a stem cell transplant. The rearrangement links TRBV20-1 to TRBJ2-1, with TRBD1 matching over 10 bases. The CDR3 spells CSARDLSGTGAFF. The CDR3 nucleotides are TGCAGTGCTAGAGATCTTTCCGGGACAGGGGCGTTCTTC.